This TCR beta chain emerged from a study of T cell clonality in common variable immunodeficiency. The V and J ends lost 4 bases and 1 base respectively, with 14 bases between them. The CDR3 totals 15 residues. The V gene's germline CDR1 is ENHRY and CDR2 SYGVKD. Control and CVID samples contributed equal amounts of genomic DNA. Libraries were prepared by immunoSEQ multiplex PCR; TCRdb keeps only in-frame clonotypes and omits some of them. The sample presents fewer than 75,000 clones, none singletons. This clone was counted at least ten times. As yet, its antigen is unknown. The CDR3 is cut off 3 residues early in the read; its end comes from the germline J gene. General study points: Shared TCRbeta clones were fewer between CVID subjects than controls.

Sequenced: peripheral blood mononuclear cells. The clonotype was recovered from a person aged 18 to 75 in good health. The V and J genes are TRBV10-3 and TRBJ2-7; D unclear. The part of the CDR3 DNA that was read is TGTGCCATCAGTGTAGGGTCAGAAACATCCTACGAG. This encodes CAISVGSETSYE. The whole CDR3 sequence is CAISVGSETSYEQYF.